This TCR beta chain was observed in a study of Ad26.COV2.S vaccination and SARS-CoV-2 variants. Study-level information: Donor was in the COV1001 Ad26.COV2.S trial arm.

The germline V gene encodes CDR1 LNHNV and CDR2 YYDKDF (reference sequence). The CDR3 is 15 residues long. Trimming cost V 7 bases and J 2 bases; bases outside gene matches: 6. Treatment here: roughly 18 received Ad26.COV2.S at low or high dose, single or two shots; about 5 received placebo; per-sample allocation not given. Sampling was done on day 63 after the first vaccine or placebo injection. Only in-frame clones appear in the TCRdb table, and some are missing; sequencing was by immunoSEQ multiplex PCR. Among about 440,000 clones listed, 90% were seen once. Sequenced material: peripheral blood, taken in a trial of Ad26.COV2.S vaccine versus placebo. The receptor comes from a person aged 18-65 years who received the Ad26.COV2.S COVID-19 vaccine or a placebo. The chain has TRBV15 and TRBJ2-2; 8 bases match TRBD2. CDR3 nucleotides: TGTGCCACCAAGACGGGAGGGACTAACACCGGGGAGCTGTTTTTT. It specifies CATKTGGTNTGELFF.